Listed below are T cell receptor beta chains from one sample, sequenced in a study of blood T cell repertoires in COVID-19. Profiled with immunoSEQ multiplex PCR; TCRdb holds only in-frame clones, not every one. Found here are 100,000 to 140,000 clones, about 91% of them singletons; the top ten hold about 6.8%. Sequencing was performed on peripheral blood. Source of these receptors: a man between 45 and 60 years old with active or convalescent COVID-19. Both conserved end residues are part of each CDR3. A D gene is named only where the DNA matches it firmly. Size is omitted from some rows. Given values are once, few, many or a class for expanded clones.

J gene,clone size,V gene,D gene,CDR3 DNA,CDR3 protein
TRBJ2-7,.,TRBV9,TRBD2,TGTGCCAGCAGCGTAGGGGCTACCGGGACTAGGGGGGACGAGCAGTACTTC,CASSVGATGTRGDEQYF
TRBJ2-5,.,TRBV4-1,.,TGCGCCAGCAGCCAAGTGGAGGGCCGAGAAGAGACCCAGTACTTC,CASSQVEGREETQYF
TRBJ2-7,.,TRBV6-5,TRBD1,TGTGCCAGCAGTTATTCGGACGGGGGACAGGGCTACGAGCAGTACTTC,CASSYSDGGQGYEQYF
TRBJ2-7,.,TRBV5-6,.,TGTGCCAGCAGCTTGGACAGGGTTTACGAGCAGTACTTC,CASSLDRVYEQYF
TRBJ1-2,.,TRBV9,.,TGTGCCAGCAGCGCACAAAGTACAGGGAATCAGTATGGCTACACCTTC,CASSAQSTGNQYGYTF
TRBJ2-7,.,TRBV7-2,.,TGTGCCAGCAGCTTAGTGAGGCAGGGGATACACGAGCAGTACTTC,CASSLVRQGIHEQYF
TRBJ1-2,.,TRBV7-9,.,TGTGCCAGCAGCTTAGATGGCGGACAGTACTATGGCTACACCTTC,CASSLDGGQYYGYTF
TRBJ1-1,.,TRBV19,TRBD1,TGTGCCAGTACTCGGGACAGATCGAACACTGAAGCTTTCTTT,CASTRDRSNTEAFF
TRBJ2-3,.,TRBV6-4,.,TGTGCCAGCAGCCTCGAGGAGGGTTCAGATACGCAGTATTTT,CASSLEEGSDTQYF
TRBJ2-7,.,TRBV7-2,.,TGTGCCAGCAGCACGCGACAGAGAGCCTACGAGCAGTACTTC,CASSTRQRAYEQYF
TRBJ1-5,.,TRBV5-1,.,TGCGCCAGCAGCTTAGGGGGAAGAGGAGATCAGCCCCAGCATTTT,CASSLGGRGDQPQHF
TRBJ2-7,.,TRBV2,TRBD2,TGTGCCAGCACCGAAGCAGCCCTAGCGGGAGCCTACGAGCAGTACTTC,CASTEAALAGAYEQYF
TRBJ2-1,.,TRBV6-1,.,TGTGCCAGCAGTGAAGCGCCCAGGAATGAGCAGTTCTTC,CASSEAPRNEQFF
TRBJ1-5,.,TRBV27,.,TGTGCCAGCAGCTCCCCGGGGAACAATCAGCCCCAGCATTTT,CASSSPGNNQPQHF
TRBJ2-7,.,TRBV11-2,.,TGTGCCAGCAGCTTAAGAAGTACGGGAACCTACGAGCAGTACTTC,CASSLRSTGTYEQYF
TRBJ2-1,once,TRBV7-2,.,TGTGCCAGCAGCTTAGCGCGGGGAGGGGGGAATGAGCAGTTCTTC,CASSLARGGGNEQFF
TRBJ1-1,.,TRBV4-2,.,TGTGCCAGCAGCCAAGTCGGGGTTGTGGGGGCTGCTTTCTTT,CASSQVGVVGAAFF
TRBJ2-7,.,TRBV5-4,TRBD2,TGTGCCAGCAGCTTGCAACTAGCGAATACCTACGAGCAGTACTTC,CASSLQLANTYEQYF
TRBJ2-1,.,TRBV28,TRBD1,TGTGCCAGCAAGGGAATTGGGGACAGGGGGCGGAATGAGCAGTTCTTC,CASKGIGDRGRNEQFF
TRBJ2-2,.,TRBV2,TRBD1,TGTGCCAGCAACGTTGCGCCGGGACAGGGTATGGGCGGGGAGCTGTTTTTT,CASNVAPGQGMGGELFF
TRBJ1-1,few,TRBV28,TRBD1,TGTGCCAGCAGCCGACAGGGAAAAGCTTTCTTT,CASSRQGKAFF
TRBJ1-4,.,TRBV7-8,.,TGTGCCAGCAGCTTAGCGCGCGGGGCCGATGAAAAACTGTTTTTT,CASSLARGADEKLFF
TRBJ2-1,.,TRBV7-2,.,TGTGCCAGCAGCTTAACCCTACCGCGCAATGAGCAGTTCTTC,CASSLTLPRNEQFF
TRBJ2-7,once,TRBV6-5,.,TGTGCCAGCAAACGACCGGGGAGCGACGAGCAGTACTTC,CASKRPGSDEQYF
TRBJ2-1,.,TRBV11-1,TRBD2,TGTGCCAGCAGCATCTATACCGGGACTAGCGGGGCCGCGCAGTTCTTC,CASSIYTGTSGAAQFF
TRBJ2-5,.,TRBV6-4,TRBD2,TGTGCCAGCAGCACTAGCGGGGGGTCCCAAGAGACCCAGTACTTC,CASSTSGGSQETQYF
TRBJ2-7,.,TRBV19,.,TGTGCCAGTAGTGAGAGGACTTTCTACGAGCAGTACTTC,CASSERTFYEQYF
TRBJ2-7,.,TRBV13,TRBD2,TGTGCCAGCAGCTTAGGCCGGGACTACAGGAGCCCCTATTACGAGCAGTACTTC,CASSLGRDYRSPYYEQYF
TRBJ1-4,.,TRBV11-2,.,TGTGCCAGCAGCTTAGATCGGGCAGGGAATGAAAAACTGTTTTTT,CASSLDRAGNEKLFF
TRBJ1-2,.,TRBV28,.,TGTGCCAGCAGTTCTTTGGGGGGACCCTATGGCTACACCTTC,CASSSLGGPYGYTF
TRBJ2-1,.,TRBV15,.,TGTGCCACCAGCACCCCCACAGGGCCTTTGAATGAGCAGTTCTTC,CATSTPTGPLNEQFF
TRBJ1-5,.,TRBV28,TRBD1,TGTGCCAGCAGTACGGCGGACAGGGAATATCAGCCCCAGCATTTT,CASSTADREYQPQHF
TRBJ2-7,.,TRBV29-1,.,TGCAGCGTTGAAGAAACTCGACAGTCCTACGAGCAGTACTTC,CSVEETRQSYEQYF
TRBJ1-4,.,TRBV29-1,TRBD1,TGCAGCGTTGGGACCGGACAGGCTAATGAAAAACTGTTTTTT,CSVGTGQANEKLFF
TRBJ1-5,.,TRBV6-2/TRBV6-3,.,TGTGCCAGCAGTGCCCCCGGGACAATAACTCAGCCCCAGCATTTT,CASSAPGTITQPQHF
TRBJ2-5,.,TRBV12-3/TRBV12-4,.,TGTGCCAGCAGTTTACCGGGTGAAGAGACCCAGTACTTC,CASSLPGEETQYF
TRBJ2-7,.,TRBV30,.,TGTGCCTGGAGTAGGGGCAGGCAGAACTACTACGAGCAGTACTTC,CAWSRGRQNYYEQYF
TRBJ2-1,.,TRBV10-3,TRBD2,TGTGCCTCCTCCGGGACTAGGGGAAATGAGCAGTTCTTC,CASSGTRGNEQFF